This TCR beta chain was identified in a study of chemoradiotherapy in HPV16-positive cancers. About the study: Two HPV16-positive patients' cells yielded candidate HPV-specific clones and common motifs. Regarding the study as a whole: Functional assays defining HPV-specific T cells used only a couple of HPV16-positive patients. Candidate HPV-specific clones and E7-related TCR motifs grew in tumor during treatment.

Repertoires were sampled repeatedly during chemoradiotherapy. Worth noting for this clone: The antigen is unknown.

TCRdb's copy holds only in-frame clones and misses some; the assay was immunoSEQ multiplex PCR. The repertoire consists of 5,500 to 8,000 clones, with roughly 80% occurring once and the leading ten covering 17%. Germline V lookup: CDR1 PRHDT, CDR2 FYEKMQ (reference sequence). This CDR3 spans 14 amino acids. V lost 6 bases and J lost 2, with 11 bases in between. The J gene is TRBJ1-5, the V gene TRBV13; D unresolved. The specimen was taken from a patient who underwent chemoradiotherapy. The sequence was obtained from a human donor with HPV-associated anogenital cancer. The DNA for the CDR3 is TGTGCCAGCAGTTGGGGAGTACGCAATCAGCCCCAGCATTTT. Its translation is CASSWGVRNQPQHF.